This TCR beta chain was sequenced in a study of blood T cells in healthy people across ages. Findings of the study overall: Older age went with lower TCR beta diversity per million T cells, in a roughly linear way.

The authors ran a second PCR of 7 to 11 cycles using a sample-barcoded 5' primer and a J-beta primer mix. Every cDNA molecule carried a tag from a template-switch adaptor bearing 12 random nucleotides. TCRdb redid the calling of the 5' RACE reads with MiXCR, one entry per CDR3 protein. The data show about 970,000 distinct CDR3 sequences, roughly 51% seen once. This clonotype turned up a few times. Its specificity is not known. The length of the CDR3 is 11 residues. Germline assignment: CDR1 SGHTA and CDR2 FQGNSA. The V end lost 2 bases, the J end lost 13 bases, and 10 bases lay between the germline ends.

The sample taken for sequencing was blood. This receptor was taken from a woman in her sixties in good health. The chain uses TRBV7-2 and TRBJ2-3, with D perhaps being TRBD1 or TRBD2 (5 bases each). The CDR3 region has the DNA TGTGCCAGCAGCTTACGGGACGCTGAGTATTTT. Translating gives CASSLRDAEYF.